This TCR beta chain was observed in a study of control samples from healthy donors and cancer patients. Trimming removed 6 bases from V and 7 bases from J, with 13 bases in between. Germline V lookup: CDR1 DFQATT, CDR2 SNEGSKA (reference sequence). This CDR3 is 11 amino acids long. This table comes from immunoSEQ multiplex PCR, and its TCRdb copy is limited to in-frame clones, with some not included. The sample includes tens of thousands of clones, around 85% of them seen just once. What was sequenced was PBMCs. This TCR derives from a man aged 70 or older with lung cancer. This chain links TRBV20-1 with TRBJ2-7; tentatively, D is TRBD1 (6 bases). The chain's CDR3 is CSALKGEEQYF. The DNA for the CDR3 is TGCAGTGCCTTAAAGGGGGAAGAGCAGTACTTC.